A single sample is the source of the 6 T cell receptor beta chains below, sequenced in a study of T cell changes during pregnancy in multiple sclerosis (dated by TCRdb to the late 2010s). The library relied on the immunoSEQ multiplex PCR assay. The source is immuneACCESS, and TCRdb retained only in-frame sequences with V and J called. Part of the clones is not carried over; for the studies checked, unresolved V genes explain less than half of this, and the remainder is unexplained. Recorded for this sample are 65,000 to 95,000 clones; about 92% of them occurred a single time. The biggest ten clones account for 2% to 3% of the sample. The specimen comprised peripheral blood, sampled after pregnancy. These receptors came from a female donor in good health, enrolled as a control in a pregnancy study.

The CDR3 loop is CASSPWTSGGTGELFF. The CDR3 DNA reads TGTGCCAGCTCACCATGGACTAGCGGCGGCACCGGGGAGCTGTTTTTT. The rearrangement uses TRBV18 and TRBJ2-2; 10 bases map to TRBD2. The germline CDR1 and CDR2 sequences are KGHSH and LQKENI. The CDR3 contains 16 residues. Losses at the gene ends were 2 bases for V and 4 bases for J; bases not matched to a gene: 4. The variable domain in full, completed from reference TRBV18 and TRBJ2-2, reads NAGVMQNPRHLVRRRGQEARLRCSPMKGHSHVYWYRQLPEEGLKFMVYLQKENIIDESGMPKERFSAEFPKEGPSILRIQQVVRGDSAAYFCASSPWTSGGTGELFFGEGSRLTVL.

The V call is TRBV10-1, the J call TRBJ2-1; TRBD2 matches 9 bases. V dropped 6 bases and J dropped 0; count of bases not matched to a gene: 6. The germline V gene has CDR1 WNHNN and CDR2 SYGVQD (reference sequence). This CDR3 is 16 amino acids long. CDR3 sequence reads: CASRVCGRGSYNEQFF. DNA of the CDR3: TGCGCCAGCAGGGTTTGCGGGAGGGGCTCCTACAATGAGCAGTTCTTC.

The genes are TRBV28 and TRBJ2-1, with D unresolved. Germline V CDR1 and CDR2: MDHEN, SYDVKM. There are 13 residues in the CDR3. The ends were cut back, 1 base at V and 3 bases at J, with 4 bases in the middle. CDR3 sequence reads: CASSLSHYNEQFF. The CDR3 DNA follows: TGTGCCAGCAGTTTATCCCACTACAATGAGCAGTTCTTC.

The genes are TRBV7-8 and TRBJ1-4; the D is unclear. Germline CDR1 SGHVS, CDR2 FQNEAQ. This CDR3 contains 15 residues. V was cut by 5 bases and J by 4 bases, with 14 bases left in between. CDR3 residues: CASSLRGGGNEKLFF. The CDR3, as DNA: TGTGCCAGCAGCCTTCGGGGAGGCGGTAATGAAAAACTGTTTTTT.

This chain connects TRBV5-8 to TRBJ2-7; a possible D gene is TRBD2 (5 bases). The V gene lost 6 bases and the J gene lost 3 bases, with 13 bases spanning the gap. CDR3 length: 13 amino acids. The germline V gene has CDR1 SGHTS and CDR2 YDEGEE. In DNA form, the CDR3 reads TGTGCCAGCATCCGGAGGTCAGGCTACGAGCAGTACTTC. This codes for CASIRRSGYEQYF.

The chain carries TRBV7-9 and TRBJ1-5; unclear D gene. The CDR3 length is 14 residues. Germline V CDR1 and CDR2: SEHNR, FQNEAQ (reference sequence). Trimming stripped 1 base from V and 2 bases from J, with 6 bases between. CDR3 in amino acids: CASSLGGGNQPQHF. The DNA for the CDR3 is TGTGCCAGCAGCTTAGGGGGAGGCAATCAGCCCCAGCATTTT.